The rows below give T cell receptor beta chains drawn from one sample of a study of regulatory T cells in long-lasting Graves disease. Via MiXCR, TCRdb re-called the multiplex PCR reads, giving one row per CDR3 protein. This table holds 500,000 to 700,000 distinct CDR3 sequences, approximately 29% found once. The sequences come from peripheral blood mononuclear cells (PBMCs), collected when the disease was refractory, from a patient treated with antithyroid drugs. These receptor sequences come from a female donor with Graves disease. CDR3s include the opening cysteine and the closing phenylalanine or tryptophan. The order of the fields is clone size, J gene, V gene, D gene, CDR3 protein, CDR3 DNA. D genes are given only for firm matches. A row's size may be missing; if present it is once, few, many or a size class.

>.|TRBJ1-2|TRBV12-3/TRBV12-4|.
CASSPTRGGGSYTF
TGTGCCAGCAGTCCTACCCGCGGGGGTGGGAGCTACACCTTC
>.|TRBJ1-5|TRBV6-1|.
CASSLTDRTKQPQHF
TGTGCCAGCAGCCTGACAGACAGGACGAAACAGCCCCAGCATTTT
>many|TRBJ1-5|TRBV18|.
CASSPPGQPQHF
TGTGCCAGCAGTCCCCCGGGGCAGCCCCAGCATTTT
>few|TRBJ2-7|TRBV6-5|TRBD2
CASSYLTPLAERTYEQYF
TGTGCCAGCAGTTACCTGACGCCACTAGCGGAACGAACCTACGAGCAGTACTTC
>few|TRBJ1-1|TRBV11-2|.
CASSGSPRYRTEAFF
TGTGCCAGCAGCGGCAGCCCGCGATACCGCACTGAAGCTTTCTTT
>.|TRBJ1-2|TRBV3-1|.
CASSQDVGGNYGYTF
TGTGCCAGCAGCCAAGACGTCGGGGGGAACTATGGCTACACCTTC
>.|TRBJ1-1|TRBV29-1|.
CSVGGGGAGAFF
TGCAGCGTTGGAGGGGGGGGCGCTGGGGCTTTCTTT
>.|TRBJ2-6|TRBV27|TRBD1
CASRRQGSGANVLTF
TGTGCCAGCAGGCGACAGGGGAGTGGGGCCAACGTCCTGACTTTC
>many|TRBJ2-5|TRBV5-1|.
CASSPTGTETQYF
TGCGCCAGCAGCCCTACTGGGACCGAGACCCAGTACTTC
>few|TRBJ2-5|TRBV3-1|.
CASVPGAAPGTQYF
TGTGCCAGCGTCCCGGGGGCGGCCCCCGGGACCCAGTACTTC
>.|TRBJ2-7|TRBV20-1|TRBD2
CSARVRLAGSEQYF
TGCAGTGCTAGAGTCAGACTAGCGGGAAGCGAGCAGTACTTC